The entry below describes one T cell receptor (beta chain). What it binds is unknown. These data belong to a study of vaccination effects on CD4 cells after COVID-19. Points from the study as a whole: Cross-reactivity toward common cold coronaviruses was confined to only 1 of 255 vaccine-induced clones in healthy vaccinees.

The data were produced by immunoSEQ multiplex PCR, yet TCRdb's version contains in-frame clones alone and is incomplete. The table lists around 25,000 clones, roughly four fifths of them singletons. Expansion of antigen-specific CD4+ T cells with viral peptide pools was carried out by the ViraFEST assay before sequencing. With roughly nine days of culture completed, CD4+ T cells were isolated. Among the vaccine recipients, none had a prior SARS-CoV-2 infection, and nucleocapsid antibodies were negative. Germline V gene lookup returns CDR1 SGHRS and CDR2 YFSETQ. Trimming took off 5 bases at V and 1 base at J, with 15 bases between the two ends. CDR3 length: 16 amino acids.

This material consisted of CD4+ T cells from PBMCs cultured with SARS-CoV-2 spike peptides, taken before COVID-19 vaccination. V and J are TRBV5-1 and TRBJ2-2; perhaps TRBD1 as D (5 bases). The sequence came from a human donor who received a COVID-19 vaccine. In nucleotides, the CDR3 is TGCGCCAGCAGATCGACAGAAGCCTTGAACACCGGGGAGCTGTTTTTT. This translates into CASRSTEALNTGELFF.